The source of this T cell receptor beta chain is a study of T-cell reconstitution after alpha-beta-depleted transplantation in children. There are many counts of this clonotype. Its antigen remains unidentified. The CDR3 sequence is 14 residues long. The germline V gene has CDR1 SGHDT and CDR2 YYEEEE. Trimming at V came to 5 bases and at J to 5 bases, leaving 7 bases not matched to a gene. For TCRbeta, the library was prepared with unique molecular identifiers. Each CDR3 protein gets one entry after TCRdb re-called the PCR reads with MiXCR. There are tens of thousands of distinct CDR3 sequences in the sample; 5.5% to 7% occur only once, and under 30% lies in the top ten. Overall study results and limits: Several patients had high TCRbeta diversity at day 60; it came from surviving recipient T cells and thymic progenitors. One year post-transplant, T-cell counts and diversity were largely derived from T cells produced anew. Several hundred rapidly expanded clones from non-depleted graft cells reportedly supplied alpha-beta T cells about two months post-transplant.

The material sequenced was peripheral blood, taken 60 days after TCRalphabeta/CD19-depleted stem cell transplant. The chain is built from TRBV5-6 and TRBJ1-1, with 9 bases lining up with TRBD1. The TCR comes from a child in the first two years of life who had a stem cell transplant for acute myeloid leukemia, so the T cells may come from the graft donor. The CDR3 bases are TGTGCCAGCAGTTCGGACAGGGGTATGACTGAAGCTTTCTTT. Its protein is CASSSDRGMTEAFF. Using reference TRBV5-6 and TRBJ1-1 for the parts outside the CDR3, the full variable domain is DAGVTQSPTHLIKTRGQQVTLRCSPKSGHDTVSWYQQALGQGPQFIFQYYEEEERQRGNFPDRFSGHQFPNYSSELNVNALLLGDSALYLCASSSDRGMTEAFFGQGTRLTVV.